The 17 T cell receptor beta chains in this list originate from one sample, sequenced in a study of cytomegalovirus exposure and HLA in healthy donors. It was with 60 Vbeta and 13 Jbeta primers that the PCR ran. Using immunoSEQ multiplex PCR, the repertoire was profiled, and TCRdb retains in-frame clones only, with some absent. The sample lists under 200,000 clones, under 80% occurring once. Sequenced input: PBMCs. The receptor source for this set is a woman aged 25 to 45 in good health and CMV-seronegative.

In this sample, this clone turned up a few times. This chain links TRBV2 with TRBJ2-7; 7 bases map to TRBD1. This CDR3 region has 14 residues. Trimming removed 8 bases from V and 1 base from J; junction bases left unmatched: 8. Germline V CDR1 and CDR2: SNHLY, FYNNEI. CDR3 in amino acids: CASASGQLSYEQYF. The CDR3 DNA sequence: TGTGCCAGCGCTTCGGGACAGTTGTCCTACGAGCAGTACTTC.

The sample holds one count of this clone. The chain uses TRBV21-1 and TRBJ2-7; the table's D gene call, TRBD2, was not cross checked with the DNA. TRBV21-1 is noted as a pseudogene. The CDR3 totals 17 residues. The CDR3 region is CASSTPGTPRSHYEQYF. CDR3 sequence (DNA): TGTGCCAGCAGCACTCCCGGTACCCCGAGGTCTCATTACGAGCAGTACTTC.

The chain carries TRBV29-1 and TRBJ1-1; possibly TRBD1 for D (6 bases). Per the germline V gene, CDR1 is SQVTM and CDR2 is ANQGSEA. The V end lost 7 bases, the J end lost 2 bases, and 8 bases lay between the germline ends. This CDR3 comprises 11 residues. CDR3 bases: TGCAGCGGGACAGAAAACACTGAAGCTTTCTTT. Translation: CSGTENTEAFF.

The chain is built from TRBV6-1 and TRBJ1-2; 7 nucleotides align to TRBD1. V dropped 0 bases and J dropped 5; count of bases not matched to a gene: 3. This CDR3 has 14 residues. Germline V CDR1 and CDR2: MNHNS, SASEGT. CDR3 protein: CASSEASRGYGYTF. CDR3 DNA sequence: TGTGCCAGCAGTGAAGCCAGCAGGGGGTATGGCTACACCTTC.

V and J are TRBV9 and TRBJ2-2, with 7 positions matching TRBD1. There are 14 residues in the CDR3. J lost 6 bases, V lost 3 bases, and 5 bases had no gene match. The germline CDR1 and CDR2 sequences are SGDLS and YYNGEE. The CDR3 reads CASSEGQHAGELFF. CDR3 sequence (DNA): TGTGCCAGCAGCGAGGGACAGCACGCCGGGGAGCTGTTTTTT.

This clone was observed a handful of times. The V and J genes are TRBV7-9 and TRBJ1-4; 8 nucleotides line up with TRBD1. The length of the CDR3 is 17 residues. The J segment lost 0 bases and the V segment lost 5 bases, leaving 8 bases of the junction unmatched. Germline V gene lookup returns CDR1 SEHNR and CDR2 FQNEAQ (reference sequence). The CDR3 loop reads CASSPRQGRTTNEKLFF. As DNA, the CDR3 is TGTGCCAGCAGCCCACGACAGGGGCGAACAACTAATGAAAAACTGTTTTTT.

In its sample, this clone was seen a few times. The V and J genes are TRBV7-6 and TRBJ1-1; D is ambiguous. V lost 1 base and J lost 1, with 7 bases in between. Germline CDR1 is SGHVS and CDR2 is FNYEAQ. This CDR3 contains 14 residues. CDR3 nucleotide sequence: TGTGCCAGCAGCTTAGGGCCAGGGAACACTGAAGCTTTCTTT. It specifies CASSLGPGNTEAFF.

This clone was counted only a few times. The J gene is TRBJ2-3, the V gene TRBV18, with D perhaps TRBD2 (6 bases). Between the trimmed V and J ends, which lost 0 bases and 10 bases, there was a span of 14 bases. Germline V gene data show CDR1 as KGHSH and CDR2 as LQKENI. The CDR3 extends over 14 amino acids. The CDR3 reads CASSPPEGPTAQYF. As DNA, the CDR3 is TGTGCCAGCTCACCACCGGAGGGGCCCACGGCGCAGTATTTT.

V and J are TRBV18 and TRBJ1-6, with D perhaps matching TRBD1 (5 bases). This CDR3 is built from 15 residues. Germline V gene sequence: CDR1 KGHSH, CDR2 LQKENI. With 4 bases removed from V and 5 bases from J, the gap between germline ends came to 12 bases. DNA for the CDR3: TGTGCCAGCTCACGACAGACGCTCAATAATTCACCCCTCCACTTT. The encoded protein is CASSRQTLNNSPLHF.

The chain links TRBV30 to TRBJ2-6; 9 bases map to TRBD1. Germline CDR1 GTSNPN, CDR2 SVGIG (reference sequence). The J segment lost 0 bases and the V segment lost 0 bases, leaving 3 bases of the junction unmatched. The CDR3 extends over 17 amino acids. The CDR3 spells CAWSVGTGNSGANVLTF. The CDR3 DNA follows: TGTGCCTGGAGTGTAGGGACAGGGAACTCTGGGGCCAACGTCCTGACTTTC.

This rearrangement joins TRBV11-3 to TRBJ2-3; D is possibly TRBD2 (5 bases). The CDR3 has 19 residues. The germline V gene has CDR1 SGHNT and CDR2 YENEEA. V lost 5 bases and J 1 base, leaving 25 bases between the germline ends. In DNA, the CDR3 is TGTGCCAGCAGCCCCCGGTCCGGGGTTGGGGTGGAAGGCACAGATACGCAGTATTTT. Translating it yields CASSPRSGVGVEGTDTQYF.

The chain's CDR3 is CSVNSWDRTYGYTF. DNA for the CDR3: TGCAGCGTGAACAGTTGGGACAGAACTTATGGCTACACCTTC. The chain is built from TRBV29-1 and TRBJ1-2; 7 bases map to TRBD1. The CDR3 totals 14 residues. J lost 5 bases, V lost 6 bases, and 12 bases had no gene match. CDR1 and CDR2 from the germline V gene are SQVTM and ANQGSEA.

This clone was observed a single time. In DNA, the CDR3 is TGCGCCAGCAGCCAAAACGAGAGGACCTACGAGCAGTACTTC. Translation gives CASSQNERTYEQYF. The chain employs TRBV4-1 and TRBJ2-7; D is unresolved. The germline V gene has CDR1 MGHRA and CDR2 YSYEKL. This CDR3 comprises 14 residues. V was cut by 2 bases and J by 2 bases, with 10 bases left in between.

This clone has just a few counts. CDR3: CASSLQGMGTNTEAFF. The CDR3 coding sequence is TGCGCCAGCAGCTTACAGGGCATGGGAACGAACACTGAAGCTTTCTTT. This chain links TRBV5-1 with TRBJ1-1, with D possibly matching TRBD1 (6 bases). Germline V gene sequence: CDR1 SGHRS, CDR2 YFSETQ. V dropped 2 bases and J dropped 1 base, with 15 bases sitting between them. This CDR3 has 16 residues.

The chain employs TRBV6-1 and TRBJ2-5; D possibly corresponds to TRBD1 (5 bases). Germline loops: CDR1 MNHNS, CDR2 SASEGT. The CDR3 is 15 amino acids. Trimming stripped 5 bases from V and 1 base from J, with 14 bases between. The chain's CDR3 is CASSPRRTPQETQYF. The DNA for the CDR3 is TGTGCCAGCAGTCCCCGACGGACACCCCAAGAGACCCAGTACTTC.

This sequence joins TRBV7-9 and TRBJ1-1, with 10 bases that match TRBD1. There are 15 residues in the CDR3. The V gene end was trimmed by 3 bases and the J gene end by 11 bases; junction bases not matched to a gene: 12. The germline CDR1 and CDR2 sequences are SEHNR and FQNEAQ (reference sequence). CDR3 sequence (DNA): TGTGCCAGCAGCTTGCAGGGACAGGGGATTTCGGGGGCTTTCTTT. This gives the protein CASSLQGQGISGAFF.

CDR3 loop: CASRYRGSYGYTF. CDR3 nucleotide sequence: TGTGCCAGCAGATACAGGGGTTCCTATGGCTACACCTTC. V is TRBV28 and J is TRBJ1-2; 7 nucleotides match TRBD1. Trimming cost V 6 bases and J 4 bases; bases outside gene matches: 5. This CDR3 has 13 residues. CDR1 MDHEN and CDR2 SYDVKM come from the germline V gene.